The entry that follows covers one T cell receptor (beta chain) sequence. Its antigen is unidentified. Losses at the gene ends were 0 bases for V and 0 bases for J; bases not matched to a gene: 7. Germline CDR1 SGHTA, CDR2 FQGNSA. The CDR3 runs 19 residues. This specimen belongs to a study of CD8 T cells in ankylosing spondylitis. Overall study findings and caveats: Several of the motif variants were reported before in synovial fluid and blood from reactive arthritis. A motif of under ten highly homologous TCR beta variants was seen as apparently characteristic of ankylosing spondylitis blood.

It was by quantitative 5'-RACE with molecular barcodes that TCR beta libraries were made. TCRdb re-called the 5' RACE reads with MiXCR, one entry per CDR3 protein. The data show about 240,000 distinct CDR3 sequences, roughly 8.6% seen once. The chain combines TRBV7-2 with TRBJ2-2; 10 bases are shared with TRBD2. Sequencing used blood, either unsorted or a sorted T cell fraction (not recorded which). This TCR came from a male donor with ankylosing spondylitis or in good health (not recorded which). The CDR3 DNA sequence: TGTGCCAGCAGCTTAGCCCAGCGGGGGGGCCTGTCGAACACCGGGGAGCTGTTTTTT. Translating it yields CASSLAQRGGLSNTGELFF.